The clone carrying this T cell receptor (beta chain) was counted a few times. Its antigen remains unidentified. Building of the TCR beta libraries involved iRepertoire HTBI primers and Arm-PCR of CDR3 regions. Each CDR3 protein is one row after TCRdb ran MiXCR on the multiplex PCR reads. The repertoire holds 400,000 to 500,000 distinct CDR3 sequences, 14% seen once, with roughly 18% in the top ten. Time point defined: newly diagnosed GD, antithyroid drugs for less than 3 months. Construction of the TCR library relied on RNA isolated from PBMCs. The EDTA tubes were filled with 7.5 to 9 milliliters of drawn peripheral blood. This sample stems from a study of regulatory T cells in long-lasting Graves disease. At the level of the study: Newly diagnosed Graves' patients took antithyroid drugs under 3 months. Findings and limits, study-wide: Relative to newly diagnosed Graves' patients, persistent ones had lower TCR diversity.

Germline assignment: CDR1 SQVTM and CDR2 ANQGSEA. Trimming took 3 bases from V and 4 from J, leaving 7 bases between them. The CDR3 extends over 12 amino acids. These records were also assigned to another study, of T cells in Graves' hyperthyroidism and ophthalmopathy. That work adds: Researchers found most expanded thyroid clonotypes above 0.001 in blood as well.

Sequenced here: peripheral blood mononuclear cells (PBMCs), sampled at new diagnosis, from a patient treated with antithyroid drugs. V gene TRBV29-1 combines with J gene TRBJ2-1; possible D gene TRBD1, 6 bases. This TCR came from a woman aged 45-60 years with Graves disease. The CDR3: CSVDGTYNEQFF. The DNA for the CDR3 is TGCAGCGTTGACGGGACATACAATGAGCAGTTCTTC.